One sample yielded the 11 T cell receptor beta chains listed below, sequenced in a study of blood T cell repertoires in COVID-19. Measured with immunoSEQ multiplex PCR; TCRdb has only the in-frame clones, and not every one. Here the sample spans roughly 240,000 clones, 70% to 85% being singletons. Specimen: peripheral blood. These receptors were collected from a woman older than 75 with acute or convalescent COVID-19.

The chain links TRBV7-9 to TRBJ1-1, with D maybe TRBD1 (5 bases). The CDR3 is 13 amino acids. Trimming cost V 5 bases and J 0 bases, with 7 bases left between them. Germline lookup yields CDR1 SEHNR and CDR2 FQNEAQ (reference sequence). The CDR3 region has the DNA TGTGCCAGCAGCACCAGGGTGAACACTGAAGCTTTCTTT. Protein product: CASSTRVNTEAFF.

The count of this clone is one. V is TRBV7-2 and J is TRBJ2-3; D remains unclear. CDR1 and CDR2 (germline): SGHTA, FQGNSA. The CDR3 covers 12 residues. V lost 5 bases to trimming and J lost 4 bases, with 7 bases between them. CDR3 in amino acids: CASSQAPDTQYF. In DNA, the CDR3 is TGTGCCAGCAGCCAAGCCCCAGATACGCAGTATTTT. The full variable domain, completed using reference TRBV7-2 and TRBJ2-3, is GAGVSQSPSNKVTEKGKDVELRCDPISGHTALYWYRQSLGQGLEFLIYFQGNSAPDKSGLPSDRFSAERTGGSVSTLTIQRTQQEDSAVYLCASSQAPDTQYFGPGTRLTVL.

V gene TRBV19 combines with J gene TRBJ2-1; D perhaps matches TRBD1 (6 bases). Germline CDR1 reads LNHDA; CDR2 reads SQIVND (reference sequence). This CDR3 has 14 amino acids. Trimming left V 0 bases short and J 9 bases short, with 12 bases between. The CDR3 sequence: CASSIEGGKGEQFF. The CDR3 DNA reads TGTGCCAGTAGTATAGAAGGGGGTAAGGGTGAGCAGTTCTTC.

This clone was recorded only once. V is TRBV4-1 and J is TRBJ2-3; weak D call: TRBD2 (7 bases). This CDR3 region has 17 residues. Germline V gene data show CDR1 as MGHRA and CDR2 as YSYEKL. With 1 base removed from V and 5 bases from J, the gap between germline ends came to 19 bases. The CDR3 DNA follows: TGCGCCAGCAGCCAAGGAGGCGGGGGCAGGGCTGGAGATACGCAGTATTTT. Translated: CASSQGGGGRAGDTQYF.

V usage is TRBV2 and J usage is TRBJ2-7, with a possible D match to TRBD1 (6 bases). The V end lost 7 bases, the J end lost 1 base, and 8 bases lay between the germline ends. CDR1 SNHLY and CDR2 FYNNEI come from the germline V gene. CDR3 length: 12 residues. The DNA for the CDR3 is TGTGCCAGCAATCAGGGGTCCTACGAGCAGTACTTC. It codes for CASNQGSYEQYF.

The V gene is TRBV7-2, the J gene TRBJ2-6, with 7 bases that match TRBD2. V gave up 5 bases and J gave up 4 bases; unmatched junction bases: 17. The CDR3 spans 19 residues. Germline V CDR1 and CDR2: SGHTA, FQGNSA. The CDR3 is CASSGRGVTHQGGANVLTF. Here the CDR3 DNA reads TGTGCCAGCAGCGGTCGGGGGGTCACTCACCAAGGAGGGGCCAACGTCCTGACTTTC. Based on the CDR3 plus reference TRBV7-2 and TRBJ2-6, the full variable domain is GAGVSQSPSNKVTEKGKDVELRCDPISGHTALYWYRQSLGQGLEFLIYFQGNSAPDKSGLPSDRFSAERTGGSVSTLTIQRTQQEDSAVYLCASSGRGVTHQGGANVLTFGAGSRLTVL.

As DNA, the CDR3 is TGTGCCAGCAGTTACCAGAGTCGACAGGGGATCCCTGAAGCTTTCTTT. It is translated as CASSYQSRQGIPEAFF. V usage is TRBV6-5 and J usage is TRBJ1-1; TRBD1 matches 8 bases. This CDR3 region has 16 residues. Germline V gene sequence: CDR1 MNHEY, CDR2 SVGAGI. V dropped 2 bases and J dropped 6; count of bases not matched to a gene: 11.

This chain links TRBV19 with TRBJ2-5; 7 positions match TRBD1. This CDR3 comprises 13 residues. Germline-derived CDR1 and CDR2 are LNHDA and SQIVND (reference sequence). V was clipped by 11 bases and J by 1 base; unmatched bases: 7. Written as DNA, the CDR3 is TGTGCCGTAAGGGCAGGGGGCCAAGAGACCCAGTACTTC. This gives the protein CAVRAGGQETQYF. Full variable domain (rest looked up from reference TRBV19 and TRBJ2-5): DGGITQSPKYLFRKEGQNVTLSCEQNLNHDAMYWYRQDPGQGLRLIYYSQIVNDFQKGDIAEGYSVSREKKESFPLTVTSAQKNPTAFYLCAVRAGGQETQYFGPGTRLLVL.

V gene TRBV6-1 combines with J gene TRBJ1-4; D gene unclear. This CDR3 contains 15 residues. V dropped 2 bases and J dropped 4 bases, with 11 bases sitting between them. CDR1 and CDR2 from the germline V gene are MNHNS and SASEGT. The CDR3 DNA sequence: TGTGCCAGCAGTGAATCCTCGGTCCTTAATGAAAAACTGTTTTTT. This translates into CASSESSVLNEKLFF.

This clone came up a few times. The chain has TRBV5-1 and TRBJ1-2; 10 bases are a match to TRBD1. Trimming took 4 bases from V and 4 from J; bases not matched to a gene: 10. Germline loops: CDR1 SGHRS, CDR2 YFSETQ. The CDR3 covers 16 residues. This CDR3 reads CASSPKNRDRGYGYTF. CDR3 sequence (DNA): TGCGCCAGCAGCCCGAAAAACCGGGACAGGGGCTATGGCTACACCTTC.

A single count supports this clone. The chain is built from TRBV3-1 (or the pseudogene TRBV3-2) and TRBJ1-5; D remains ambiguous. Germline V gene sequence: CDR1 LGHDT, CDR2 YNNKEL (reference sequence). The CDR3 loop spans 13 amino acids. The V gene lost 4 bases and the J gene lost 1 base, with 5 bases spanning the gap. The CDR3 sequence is CASSPGSNQPQHF. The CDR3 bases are TGTGCCAGCAGCCCGGGGAGCAATCAGCCCCAGCATTTT.